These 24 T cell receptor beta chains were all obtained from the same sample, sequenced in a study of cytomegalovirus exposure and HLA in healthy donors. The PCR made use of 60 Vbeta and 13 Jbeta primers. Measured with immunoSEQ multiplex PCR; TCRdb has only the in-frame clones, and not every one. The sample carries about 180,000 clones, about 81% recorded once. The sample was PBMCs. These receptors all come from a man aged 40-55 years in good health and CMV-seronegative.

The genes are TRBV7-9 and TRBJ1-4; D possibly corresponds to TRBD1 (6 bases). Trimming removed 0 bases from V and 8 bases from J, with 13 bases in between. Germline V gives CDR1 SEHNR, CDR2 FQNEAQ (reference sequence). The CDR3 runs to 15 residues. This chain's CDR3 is CASSLAVQGTEKLFF. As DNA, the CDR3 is TGTGCCAGCAGCTTAGCGGTACAGGGAACCGAAAAACTGTTTTTT.

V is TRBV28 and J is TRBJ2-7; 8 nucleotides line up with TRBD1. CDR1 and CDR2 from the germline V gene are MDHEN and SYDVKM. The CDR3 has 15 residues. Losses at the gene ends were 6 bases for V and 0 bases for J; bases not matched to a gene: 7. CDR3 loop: CASRNTGGSSYEQYF. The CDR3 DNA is TGTGCCAGCAGGAACACAGGGGGAAGCTCCTACGAGCAGTACTTC. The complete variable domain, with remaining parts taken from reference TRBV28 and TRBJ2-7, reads DVKVTQSSRYLVKRTGEKVFLECVQDMDHENMFWYRQDPGLGLRLIYFSYDVKMKEKGDIPEGYSVSREKKERFSLILESASTNQTSMYLCASRNTGGSSYEQYFGPGTRLTVT.

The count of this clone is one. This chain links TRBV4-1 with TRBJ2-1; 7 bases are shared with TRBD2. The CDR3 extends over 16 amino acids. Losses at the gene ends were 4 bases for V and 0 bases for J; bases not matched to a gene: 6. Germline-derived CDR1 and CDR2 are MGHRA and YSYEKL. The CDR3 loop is CASSPGTTHSYNEQFF. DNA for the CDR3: TGCGCCAGCAGCCCTGGGACTACTCACTCCTACAATGAGCAGTTCTTC.

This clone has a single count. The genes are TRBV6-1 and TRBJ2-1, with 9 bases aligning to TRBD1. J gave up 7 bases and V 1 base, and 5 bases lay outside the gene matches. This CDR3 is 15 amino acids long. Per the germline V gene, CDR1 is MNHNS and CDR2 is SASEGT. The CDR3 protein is CASSEDDRGLNEQFF. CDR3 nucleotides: TGTGCCAGCAGTGAAGACGACAGGGGGTTAAATGAGCAGTTCTTC.

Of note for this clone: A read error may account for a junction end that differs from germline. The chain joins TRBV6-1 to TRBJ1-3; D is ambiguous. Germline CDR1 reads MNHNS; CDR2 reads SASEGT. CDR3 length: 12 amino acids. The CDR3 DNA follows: TGTGCCAGCAGTGAACCCCCGAACACCTTATATTTT. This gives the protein CASSEPPNTLYF.

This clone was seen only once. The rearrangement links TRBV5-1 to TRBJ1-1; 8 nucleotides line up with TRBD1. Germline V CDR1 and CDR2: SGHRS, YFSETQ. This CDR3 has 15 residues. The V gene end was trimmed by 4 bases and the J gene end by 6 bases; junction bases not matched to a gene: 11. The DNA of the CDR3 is TGCGCCAGCAGCCCCGGACAGGGTGATAGGTCTGAAGCTTTCTTT. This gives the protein CASSPGQGDRSEAFF.

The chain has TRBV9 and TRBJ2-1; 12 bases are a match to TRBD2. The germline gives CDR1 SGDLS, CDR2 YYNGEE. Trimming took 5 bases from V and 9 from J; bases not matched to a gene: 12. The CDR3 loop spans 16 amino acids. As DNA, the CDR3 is TGTGCCAGCAGTCGAGGCGGACTAGCGGGAAAAACTGAGCAGTTCTTC. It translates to CASSRGGLAGKTEQFF.

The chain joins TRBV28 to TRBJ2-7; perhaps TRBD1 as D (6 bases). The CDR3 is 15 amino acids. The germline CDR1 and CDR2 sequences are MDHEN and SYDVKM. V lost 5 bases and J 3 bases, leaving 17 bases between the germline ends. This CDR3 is CASSPLGDMGYEQYF. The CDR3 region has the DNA TGTGCCAGCAGTCCCTTAGGGGACATGGGCTACGAGCAGTACTTC.

CDR3 nucleotides: TGTGCCAGCAGCCGCGACAATCAGCCCCAGCATTTT. It codes for CASSRDNQPQHF. The V call is TRBV5-5, the J call TRBJ1-5, with D unclear. Per germline, CDR1 SGHKS and CDR2 YYEKEE (reference sequence). V was trimmed by 4 bases and J by 3 bases, leaving 5 bases between them. The CDR3 has 12 amino acids.

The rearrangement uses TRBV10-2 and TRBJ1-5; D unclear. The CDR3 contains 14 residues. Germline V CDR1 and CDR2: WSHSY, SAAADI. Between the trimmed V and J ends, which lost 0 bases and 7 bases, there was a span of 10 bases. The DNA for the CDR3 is TGCGCCAGCAGTGAGTCCCAGGCTTGGCAGCCCCAGCATTTT. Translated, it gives CASSESQAWQPQHF.

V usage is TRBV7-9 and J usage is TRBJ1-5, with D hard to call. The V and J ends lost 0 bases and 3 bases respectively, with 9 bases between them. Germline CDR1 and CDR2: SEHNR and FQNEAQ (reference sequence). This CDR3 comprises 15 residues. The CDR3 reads CASSLAGPTNQPQHF. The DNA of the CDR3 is TGTGCCAGCAGCTTAGCGGGCCCCACCAATCAGCCCCAGCATTTT.

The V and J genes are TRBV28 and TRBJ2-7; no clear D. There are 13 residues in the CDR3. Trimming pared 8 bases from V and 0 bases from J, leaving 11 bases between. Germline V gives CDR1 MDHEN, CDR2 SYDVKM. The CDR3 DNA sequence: TGTGCCAGCTGGGCAGGCATCTCCTACGAGCAGTACTTC. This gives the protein CASWAGISYEQYF.

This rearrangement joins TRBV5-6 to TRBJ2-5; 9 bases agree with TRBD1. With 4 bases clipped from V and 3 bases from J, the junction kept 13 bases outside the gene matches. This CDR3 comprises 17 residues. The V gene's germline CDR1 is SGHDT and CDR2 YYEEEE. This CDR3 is CASSRRLGTGTKETQYF. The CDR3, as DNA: TGTGCCAGCAGCCGCAGGCTTGGGACAGGGACCAAAGAGACCCAGTACTTC.

The CDR3 region has the DNA TGTGCCAGCAGCGAGACGGGACTAGGCACAGATACGCAGTATTTT. This translates into CASSETGLGTDTQYF. The chain recombines TRBV7-6 with TRBJ2-3, with 8 positions matching TRBD2. This CDR3 is built from 15 residues. Per germline, CDR1 SGHVS and CDR2 FNYEAQ. Trimming took 5 bases from V and 1 from J; bases not matched to a gene: 5.

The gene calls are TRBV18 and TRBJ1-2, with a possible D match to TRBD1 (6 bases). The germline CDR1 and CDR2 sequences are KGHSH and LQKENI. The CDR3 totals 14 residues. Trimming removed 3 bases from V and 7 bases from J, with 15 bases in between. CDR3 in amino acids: CASSPDSSLGGYTF. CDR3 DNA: TGTGCCAGCTCACCGGACAGCTCTCTGGGTGGCTACACCTTC.

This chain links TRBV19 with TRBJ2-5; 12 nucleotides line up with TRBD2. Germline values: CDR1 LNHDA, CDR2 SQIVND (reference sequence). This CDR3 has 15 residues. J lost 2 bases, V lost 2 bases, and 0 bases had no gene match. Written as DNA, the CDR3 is TGTGCCAGTAGTATAACTAGCGGGGGGCAAGAGACCCAGTACTTC. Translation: CASSITSGGQETQYF. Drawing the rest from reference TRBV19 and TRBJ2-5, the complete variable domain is DGGITQSPKYLFRKEGQNVTLSCEQNLNHDAMYWYRQDPGQGLRLIYYSQIVNDFQKGDIAEGYSVSREKKESFPLTVTSAQKNPTAFYLCASSITSGGQETQYFGPGTRLLVL.

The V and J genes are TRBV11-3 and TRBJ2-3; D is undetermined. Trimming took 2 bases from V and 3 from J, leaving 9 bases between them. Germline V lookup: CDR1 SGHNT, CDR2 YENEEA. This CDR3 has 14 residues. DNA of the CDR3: TGTGCCAGCAGCTTATCAGGATTAACAGATACGCAGTATTTT. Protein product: CASSLSGLTDTQYF.

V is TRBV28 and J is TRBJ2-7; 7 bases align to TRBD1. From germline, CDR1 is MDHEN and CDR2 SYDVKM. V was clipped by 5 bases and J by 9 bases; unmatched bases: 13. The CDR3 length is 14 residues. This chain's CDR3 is CASSPHSDRAWQYF. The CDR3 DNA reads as TGTGCCAGCAGTCCTCATTCCGACAGGGCTTGGCAGTACTTC.

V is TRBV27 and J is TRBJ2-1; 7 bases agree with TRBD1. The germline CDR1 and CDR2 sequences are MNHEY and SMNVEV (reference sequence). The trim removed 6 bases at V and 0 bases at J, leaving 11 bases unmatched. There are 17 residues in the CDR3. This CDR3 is CASSPTGPTFSYNEQFF. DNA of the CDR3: TGTGCCAGCAGCCCGACAGGGCCCACATTCTCCTACAATGAGCAGTTCTTC.

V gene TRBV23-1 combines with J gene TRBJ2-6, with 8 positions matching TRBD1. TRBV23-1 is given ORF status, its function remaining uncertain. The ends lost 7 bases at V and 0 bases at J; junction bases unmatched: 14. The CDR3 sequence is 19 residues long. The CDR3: CASTGLVDRANSGANVLTF. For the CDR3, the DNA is TGCGCCAGCACGGGTTTGGTGGACAGGGCAAACTCTGGGGCCAACGTCCTGACTTTC.

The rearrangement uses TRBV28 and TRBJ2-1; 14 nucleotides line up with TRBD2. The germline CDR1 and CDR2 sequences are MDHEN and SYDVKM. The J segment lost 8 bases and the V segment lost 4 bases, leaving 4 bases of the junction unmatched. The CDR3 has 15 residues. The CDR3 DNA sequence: TGTGCCAGCAGTTCCCGACTAGCGGGAGGGGATGAGCAGTTCTTC. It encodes CASSSRLAGGDEQFF. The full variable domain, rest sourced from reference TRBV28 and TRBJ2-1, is DVKVTQSSRYLVKRTGEKVFLECVQDMDHENMFWYRQDPGLGLRLIYFSYDVKMKEKGDIPEGYSVSREKKERFSLILESASTNQTSMYLCASSSRLAGGDEQFFGPGTRLTVL.

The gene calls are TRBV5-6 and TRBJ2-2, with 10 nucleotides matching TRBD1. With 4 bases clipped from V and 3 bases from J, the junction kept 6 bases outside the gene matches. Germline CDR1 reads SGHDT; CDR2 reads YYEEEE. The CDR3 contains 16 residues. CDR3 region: CASSPTGGFDTGELFF. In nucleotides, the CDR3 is TGTGCCAGCAGCCCGACAGGGGGCTTTGACACCGGGGAGCTGTTTTTT. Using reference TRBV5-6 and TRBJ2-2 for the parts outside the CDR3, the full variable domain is DAGVTQSPTHLIKTRGQQVTLRCSPKSGHDTVSWYQQALGQGPQFIFQYYEEEERQRGNFPDRFSGHQFPNYSSELNVNALLLGDSALYLCASSPTGGFDTGELFFGEGSRLTVL.

The CDR3 DNA sequence: TGCAGCGTTAATAAAGTGGGGGGGCCAACAGATACGCAGTATTTT. Translated, it gives CSVNKVGGPTDTQYF. V is TRBV29-1 and J is TRBJ2-3; perhaps TRBD2 as D (7 bases). The CDR3 consists of 15 residues. V lost 5 bases and J 3 bases, leaving 18 bases between the germline ends. CDR1 and CDR2 from the germline V gene are SQVTM and ANQGSEA.

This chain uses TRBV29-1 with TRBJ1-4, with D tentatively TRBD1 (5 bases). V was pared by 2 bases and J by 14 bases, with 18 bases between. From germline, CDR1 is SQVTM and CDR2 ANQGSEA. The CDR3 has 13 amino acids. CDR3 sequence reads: CSVELGGSRRLFF. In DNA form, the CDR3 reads TGCAGCGTTGAACTGGGGGGATCCCGTCGGCTGTTTTTT.